The 24 T cell receptor beta chains presented below share a single source sample, sequenced in a study of OX40 agonist ivuxolimab in advanced cancers. Assay: immunoSEQ multiplex PCR; the TCRdb copy retains only in-frame clones and omits some. Seen here are 70,000 or so clones, less than 90% observed once, and the top ten hold roughly 0.79%. The starting material was CD4+ or CD8+ T cells sorted from blood, obtained in a trial of the OX40 agonist ivuxolimab. These receptors were taken from an adult with an advanced solid tumor such as melanoma, head and neck, liver or kidney cancer.

This rearrangement joins TRBV29-1 to TRBJ2-7; D may be TRBD1 (6 bases). Per the germline V gene, CDR1 is SQVTM and CDR2 is ANQGSEA. This CDR3 has 11 amino acids. The ends were cut back, 6 bases at V and 8 bases at J, with 14 bases in the middle. The CDR3 DNA sequence: TGCAGCGTCACCAGGGGCGACAAGCAGTACTTC. Translating gives CSVTRGDKQYF.

This chain connects TRBV7-2 to TRBJ2-7; no definite D call. With 5 bases removed from V and 2 bases from J, the gap between germline ends came to 4 bases. The V gene's germline CDR1 is SGHTA and CDR2 FQGNSA. The CDR3 length is 11 residues. The CDR3: CASSDTYEQYF. CDR3 nucleotides: TGTGCCAGCAGCGACACCTACGAGCAGTACTTC.

This chain uses TRBV9 with TRBJ2-7; 10 bases map to TRBD2. The CDR3 spans 16 residues. V shed 4 bases and J 7 bases; nucleotides not matched to a gene: 14. Germline V CDR1 and CDR2: SGDLS, YYNGEE. CDR3 bases: TGTGCCAGCAGCCCAGACCTGAGCGGGAGGGCTCGTGAGCAGTACTTC. Protein sequence: CASSPDLSGRAREQYF.

The rearrangement joins TRBV13 to TRBJ2-7, with D perhaps given as TRBD1 or TRBD2 (7 bases each). CDR3 size: 14 residues. The germline gives CDR1 PRHDT, CDR2 FYEKMQ (reference sequence). The V and J ends lost 7 bases and 6 bases respectively, with 19 bases between them. CDR3 residues: CASTTGQRDGEQYF. CDR3 DNA: TGTGCCAGCACCACGGGACAGCGGGACGGCGAGCAGTACTTC.

The rearrangement joins TRBV18 to TRBJ2-3, with 8 bases aligning to TRBD1. CDR1 and CDR2 (germline): KGHSH, LQKENI. After removal of 7 bases from V and 5 bases from J, the junction contained 11 bases not matched to a gene. The CDR3 runs 15 residues. CDR3 amino acids: CASFRSQGAQDTQYF. CDR3 bases: TGTGCCAGCTTTCGATCTCAGGGGGCACAAGATACGCAGTATTTT.

The chain uses TRBV28 and TRBJ1-2, with D tentatively TRBD1 (6 bases). CDR3 size: 16 residues. Trimming removed 5 bases at V and 1 base at J, with 17 bases between. The germline V gene has CDR1 MDHEN and CDR2 SYDVKM. The CDR3 nucleotides are TGTGCCAGCAGTCGGCCAGGGGACACGGATAACTATGGCTACACCTTC. Translating gives CASSRPGDTDNYGYTF.

This clone has a single count. The chain employs TRBV28 and TRBJ1-4; the D gene is possibly TRBD1 (5 bases). V gave up 6 bases and J gave up 5 bases, with 19 bases separating them. CDR1 is MDHEN, CDR2 SYDVKM, per germline. The CDR3 consists of 16 residues. The CDR3 is CASSNPRGDVNEKLFF. Here the CDR3 DNA reads TGTGCCAGCAGCAACCCCCGGGGGGACGTGAATGAAAAACTGTTTTTT. Supplemented by reference TRBV28 and TRBJ1-4, the full variable domain reads DVKVTQSSRYLVKRTGEKVFLECVQDMDHENMFWYRQDPGLGLRLIYFSYDVKMKEKGDIPEGYSVSREKKERFSLILESASTNQTSMYLCASSNPRGDVNEKLFFGSGTQLSVL.

The chain recombines TRBV6-5 with TRBJ1-2; tentative D call: TRBD1 (6 bases). The length of the CDR3 is 14 residues. The germline V gene has CDR1 MNHEY and CDR2 SVGAGI. Trimming left V 6 bases short and J 6 bases short, with 17 bases between. CDR3 coding DNA: TGTGCCAGCAGCAGAAGACAGGAAGGGGATGGCTACACCTTC. Its protein product is CASSRRQEGDGYTF.

The chain carries TRBV10-3 and TRBJ2-7; D uncertain. The CDR3 has 13 residues. The germline V and J ends were trimmed by 0 bases and 4 bases, with 7 bases remaining between them. CDR1 and CDR2 from the germline V gene are ENHRY and SYGVKD. The CDR3 is CAISESSSYEQYF. As DNA, the CDR3 is TGTGCCATCAGTGAGTCAAGCAGTTACGAGCAGTACTTC.

The chain couples TRBV6-1 to TRBJ1-1; D gene unclear. The CDR3 runs 15 residues. V was cut by 6 bases and J by 0 bases, with 14 bases left in between. Germline CDR1 is MNHNS and CDR2 is SASEGT. The CDR3 sequence: CASSKYSQVNTEAFF. CDR3 sequence (DNA): TGTGCCAGCAGCAAATATTCTCAGGTGAACACTGAAGCTTTCTTT.

The chain uses TRBV6-5 and TRBJ2-2; D assignment may be TRBD1 or TRBD2 (5 bases each). Per the germline V gene, CDR1 is MNHEY and CDR2 is SVGAGI. V was trimmed by 9 bases and J by 4 bases, leaving 12 bases between them. The CDR3 totals 13 residues. The CDR3 loop reads CARTGPCTGELFF. The CDR3 DNA follows: TGTGCCAGGACGGGGCCCTGCACCGGGGAGCTGTTTTTT.

The genes are TRBV7-3 and TRBJ1-3; maybe TRBD1 (5 bases). V was clipped by 5 bases and J by 4 bases, with 9 bases between them. Germline V lookup: CDR1 SGHTA, CDR2 FQGTGA. This CDR3 is built from 13 residues. DNA for the CDR3: TGTGCCAGCAGCGCAGGACAAGGAAACACCATATATTTT. Translating gives CASSAGQGNTIYF.

This chain links TRBV6-5 with TRBJ2-7; 9 bases match TRBD2. The CDR3 loop spans 13 amino acids. After removal of 8 bases from V and 3 bases from J, the junction contained 5 bases not matched to a gene. Germline CDR1 is MNHEY and CDR2 is SVGAGI. CDR3 region: CASGKAGGYEQYF. Written as DNA, the CDR3 is TGTGCCAGCGGAAAAGCGGGGGGCTACGAGCAGTACTTC.

This clone showed up just once. V and J are TRBV5-1 and TRBJ2-2, with D hard to call. From germline, CDR1 is SGHRS and CDR2 YFSETQ. V shed 0 bases and J shed 3 bases, with 12 bases lying between them. There are 16 residues in the CDR3. This CDR3 reads CASSLEGGVDTGELFF. The CDR3 region has the DNA TGCGCCAGCAGCTTGGAGGGTGGCGTCGACACCGGGGAGCTGTTTTTT. Drawing the rest from reference TRBV5-1 and TRBJ2-2, the complete variable domain is KAGVTQTPRYLIKTRGQQVTLSCSPISGHRSVSWYQQTPGQGLQFLFEYFSETQRNKGNFPGRFSGRQFSNSRSEMNVSTLELGDSALYLCASSLEGGVDTGELFFGEGSRLTVL.

The V and J genes are TRBV27 and TRBJ2-5, with 7 bases that match TRBD2. Trimming took 4 bases from V and 5 from J; bases not matched to a gene: 7. CDR1 is MNHEY and CDR2 is SMNVEV in the germline V gene (reference sequence). The CDR3 consists of 14 residues. CDR3 DNA sequence: TGTGCCAGCAGTTCCCGACTAGCCGGGGAGACCCAGTACTTC. Its protein product is CASSSRLAGETQYF.

This clone showed up just once. The chain combines TRBV30 with TRBJ2-5; 9 bases are a match to TRBD2. CDR3 length equals 15 residues. Unmatched junction bases numbered 6, after V lost 2 bases and J lost 2 bases. CDR1 GTSNPN and CDR2 SVGIG come from the germline V gene (reference sequence). The CDR3 here is CAWSPAGGTQETQYF. Written as DNA, the CDR3 is TGTGCCTGGAGTCCGGCGGGGGGGACTCAAGAGACCCAGTACTTC.

The chain is built from TRBV9 and TRBJ1-1; D is possibly TRBD1 (6 bases). CDR1 SGDLS and CDR2 YYNGEE come from the germline V gene. Trimming shortened V by 0 bases and J by 5 bases, and 14 bases separated the two germline ends. The CDR3 consists of 15 residues. CDR3 residues: CASSVDQGSRTEAFF. CDR3 DNA: TGTGCCAGCAGCGTAGATCAGGGGAGTAGGACTGAAGCTTTCTTT.

The CDR3 region is CASSPDSTNIQYF. CDR3 in DNA: TGTGCCAGCAGTCCAGACTCGACGAACATTCAGTACTTC. This rearrangement joins TRBV7-9 to TRBJ2-4, with D hard to call. Germline CDR1 reads SEHNR; CDR2 reads FQNEAQ (reference sequence). The CDR3 contains 13 residues. The V end was cut by 6 bases, the J end by 7 bases, with 13 bases between.

The V call is TRBV27, the J call TRBJ2-1, with a tentative D call TRBD2 (6 bases). The CDR3 is 13 amino acids. Trimming took off 6 bases at V and 9 bases at J, with 15 bases between the two ends. The germline V gene encodes CDR1 MNHEY and CDR2 SMNVEV (reference sequence). This CDR3 is CASRIQLASEQFF. CDR3 in DNA: TGTGCCAGCAGGATCCAACTAGCTAGTGAGCAGTTCTTC.

This clone was seen only a few times. The genes are TRBV19 and TRBJ2-7; tentative D call: TRBD2 (6 bases). Germline assignment: CDR1 LNHDA and CDR2 SQIVND (reference sequence). The CDR3 is 13 amino acids. Trimming pared 7 bases from V and 6 bases from J, leaving 16 bases between. The CDR3: CASNRSPGSEQYF. CDR3 sequence (DNA): TGTGCCAGTAATCGGTCCCCCGGGAGCGAGCAGTACTTC.

J is TRBJ2-2 and V is TRBV30; the D call may be TRBD1 or TRBD2 (6 bases each). The ends were cut back, 0 bases at V and 7 bases at J, with 27 bases in the middle. CDR1 GTSNPN and CDR2 SVGIG come from the germline V gene (reference sequence). The length of the CDR3 is 19 residues. The CDR3 reads CAWSVPLGRTGRFDGELFF. CDR3 DNA: TGTGCCTGGAGTGTCCCCCTAGGCCGTACAGGGAGGTTCGACGGGGAGCTGTTTTTT.

V and J are TRBV9 and TRBJ2-3; D is undetermined. The CDR3 sequence is 16 residues long. Trimming left V 3 bases short and J 3 bases short, with 17 bases between. In germline, CDR1 is SGDLS, CDR2 YYNGEE. The DNA for the CDR3 is TGTGCCAGCAGCGCCCCAGTTGGTATTGTGACAGATACGCAGTATTTT. This codes for CASSAPVGIVTDTQYF.

The chain couples TRBV4-1 to TRBJ2-6; D not certain. The CDR3 is 17 residues long. V gave up 0 bases and J gave up 1 base, with 10 bases separating them. CDR1 is MGHRA, CDR2 YSYEKL, per germline. For the CDR3, the DNA is TGCGCCAGCAGCCAAGAACCTCAGGTGTCTGGGGCCAACGTCCTGACTTTC. Amino acid sequence: CASSQEPQVSGANVLTF.

This clone turned up a few times. The genes are TRBV5-1 and TRBJ2-3; 8 bases agree with TRBD2. The CDR3 is made up of 15 amino acids. V shed 4 bases, J shed 0 bases, and the junction held 4 bases outside the gene matches. Germline lookup yields CDR1 SGHRS and CDR2 YFSETQ. The CDR3 DNA reads TGCGCCAGCAGCCTCCAGCGGGGGAGCACAGATACGCAGTATTTT. Residues: CASSLQRGSTDTQYF. The full variable domain, its missing parts supplied by reference TRBV5-1 and TRBJ2-3, is KAGVTQTPRYLIKTRGQQVTLSCSPISGHRSVSWYQQTPGQGLQFLFEYFSETQRNKGNFPGRFSGRQFSNSRSEMNVSTLELGDSALYLCASSLQRGSTDTQYFGPGTRLTVL.